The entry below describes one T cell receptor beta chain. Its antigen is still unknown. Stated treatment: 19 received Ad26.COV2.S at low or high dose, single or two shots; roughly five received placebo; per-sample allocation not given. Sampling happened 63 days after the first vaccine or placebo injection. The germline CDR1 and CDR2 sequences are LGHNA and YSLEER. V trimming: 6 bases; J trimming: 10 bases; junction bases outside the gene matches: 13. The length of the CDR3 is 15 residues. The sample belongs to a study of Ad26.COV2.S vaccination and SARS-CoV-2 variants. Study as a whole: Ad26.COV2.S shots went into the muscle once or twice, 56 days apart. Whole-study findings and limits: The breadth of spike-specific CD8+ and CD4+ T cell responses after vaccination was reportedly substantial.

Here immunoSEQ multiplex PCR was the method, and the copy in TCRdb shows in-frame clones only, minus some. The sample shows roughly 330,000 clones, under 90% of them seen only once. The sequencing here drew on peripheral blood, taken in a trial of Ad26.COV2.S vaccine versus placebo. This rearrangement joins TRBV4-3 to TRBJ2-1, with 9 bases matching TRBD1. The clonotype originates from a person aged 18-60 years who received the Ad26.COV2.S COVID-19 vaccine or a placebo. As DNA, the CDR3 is TGCGCCAGCAGTCATAGACAGGGGGGTTCGGGCGAGCAGTTCTTC. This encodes CASSHRQGGSGEQFF.